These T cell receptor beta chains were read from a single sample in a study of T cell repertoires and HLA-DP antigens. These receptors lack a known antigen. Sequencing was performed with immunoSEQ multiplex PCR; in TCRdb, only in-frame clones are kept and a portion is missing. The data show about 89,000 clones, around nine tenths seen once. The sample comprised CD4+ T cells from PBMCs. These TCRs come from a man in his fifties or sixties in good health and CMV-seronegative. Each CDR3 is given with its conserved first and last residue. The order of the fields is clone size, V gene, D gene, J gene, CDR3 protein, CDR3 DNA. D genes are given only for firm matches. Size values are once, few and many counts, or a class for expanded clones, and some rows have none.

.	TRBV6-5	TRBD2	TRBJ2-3	CASTGLGDTQYF	TGTGCCAGCACCGGACTAGGAGATACGCAGTATTTT
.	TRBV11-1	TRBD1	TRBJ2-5	CASSQGTEIKNRETQYF	TGTGCCAGCAGCCAAGGGACAGAAATAAAAAATCGGGAGACCCAGTACTTC
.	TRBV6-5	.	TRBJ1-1	CASSASSGRTEAFF	TGTGCCAGCAGTGCTTCCTCAGGGAGGACTGAAGCTTTCTTT
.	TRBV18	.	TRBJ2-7	CASSPGGPPYEQYF	TGTGCCAGCTCACCCGGCGGGCCTCCCTACGAGCAGTACTTC
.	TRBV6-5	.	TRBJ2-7	CASSLGTGYEQYF	TGTGCCAGCAGCCTCGGGACCGGCTACGAGCAGTACTTC
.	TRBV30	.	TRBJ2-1	CACHHGETSYNEQFF	TGTGCCTGCCACCACGGGGAGACCTCCTACAATGAGCAGTTCTTC
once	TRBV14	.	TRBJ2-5	CASSQGLGRRNQETQYF	TGTGCCAGCAGCCAAGGTCTGGGCAGGCGGAACCAAGAGACCCAGTACTTC
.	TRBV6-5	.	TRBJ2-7	CASSPELGEQYF	TGTGCCAGCAGTCCAGAACTGGGCGAGCAGTACTTC
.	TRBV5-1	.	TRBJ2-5	CASRSNGRLGETQYF	TGCGCCAGCCGATCAAATGGGAGGTTGGGCGAGACCCAGTACTTC
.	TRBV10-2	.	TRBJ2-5	CASSDKGRGETQYF	TGCGCCAGCAGTGATAAAGGGCGGGGAGAGACCCAGTACTTC
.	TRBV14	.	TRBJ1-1	CASSQVRRAEAFF	TGTGCCAGCAGCCAGGTACGGCGGGCTGAAGCTTTCTTT
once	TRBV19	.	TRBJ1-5	CASSMQLNSNQPQHF	TGTGCCAGTAGTATGCAATTGAATAGCAATCAGCCCCAGCATTTT
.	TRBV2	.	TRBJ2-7	CASSAGTTAYEQYF	TGTGCCAGCAGTGCCGGGACAACGGCATACGAGCAGTACTTC
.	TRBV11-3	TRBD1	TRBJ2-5	CASSQTTGGEETQYF	TGTGCCAGCAGCCAGACGACAGGGGGCGAGGAGACCCAGTACTTC
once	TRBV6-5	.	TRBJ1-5	CASNPPGGQPQHF	TGTGCCAGCAACCCGCCGGGGGGTCAGCCCCAGCATTTT
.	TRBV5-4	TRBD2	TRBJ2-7	CASSSGLAGGGQNEQYF	TGTGCCAGCAGCTCAGGACTAGCGGGAGGGGGTCAGAACGAGCAGTACTTC
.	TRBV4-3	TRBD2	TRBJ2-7	CASSRGAGGYEQYF	TGCGCCAGCAGCCGGGGAGCGGGGGGCTACGAGCAGTACTTC
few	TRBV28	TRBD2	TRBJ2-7	CASSFNLAVLSYEQYF	TGTGCCAGCAGCTTCAACCTAGCGGTCCTCTCCTACGAGCAGTACTTC
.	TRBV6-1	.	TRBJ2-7	CATFGGAGEQYF	TGTGCCACTTTTGGGGGCGCGGGGGAGCAGTACTTC
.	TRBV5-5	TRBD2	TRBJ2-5	CASSPPGGREETQYF	TGTGCCAGCAGCCCCCCGGGGGGGCGAGAAGAGACCCAGTACTTC
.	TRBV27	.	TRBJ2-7	CASSPRGRSLEQYF	TGTGCCAGCAGTCCCCGGGGTCGGTCACTCGAGCAGTACTTC
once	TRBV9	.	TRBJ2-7	CASSVGSNSYEQYF	TGTGCCAGCAGCGTAGGAAGTAACTCCTACGAGCAGTACTTC
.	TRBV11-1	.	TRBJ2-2	CASSLAGNTGELFF	TGTGCCAGCAGCTTAGCCGGGAACACCGGGGAGCTGTTTTTT
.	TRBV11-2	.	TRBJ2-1	CASSLLANEQFF	TGTGCCAGCAGCTTGCTAGCGAATGAGCAGTTCTTC
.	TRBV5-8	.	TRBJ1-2	CASSLYGSDRGYTF	TGTGCCAGCAGCTTGTACGGATCTGATAGGGGCTACACCTTC
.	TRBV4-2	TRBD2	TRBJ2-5	CASSQVNGGEETQYF	TGTGCCAGCAGCCAAGTCAACGGGGGGGAAGAGACCCAGTACTTC
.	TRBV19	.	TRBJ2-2	CASSIVVGGGNTGELFF	TGTGCCAGTAGTATAGTCGTAGGGGGAGGGAACACCGGGGAGCTGTTTTTT
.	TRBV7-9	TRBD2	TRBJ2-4	CASSSGLAGVPKNIQYF	TGTGCCAGCAGCTCGGGACTAGCGGGAGTACCCAAAAACATTCAGTACTTC
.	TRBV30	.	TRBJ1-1	CAWTPGQVLNTEAFF	TGTGCCTGGACCCCGGGGCAGGTTTTGAACACTGAAGCTTTCTTT
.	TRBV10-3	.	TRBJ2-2	CAISESSGRPLYTGELFF	TGTGCCATCAGTGAGTCGTCCGGCCGCCCTCTTTACACCGGGGAGCTGTTTTTT
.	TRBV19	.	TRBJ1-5	CASGVTGGNQPQHF	TGTGCCAGTGGCGTTACAGGAGGCAATCAGCCCCAGCATTTT